This T cell receptor (beta chain) was found in a study of T-cell memory formation after mild COVID-19 (dated by TCRdb to the early 2020s). Background for the entire study: TCR sequence clusters from the two donors were largely donor specific. In a couple of donors, T-cell clones that expanded and contracted after mild COVID-19 were followed by sequencing TCRalpha and TCRbeta repertoires longitudinally. The cohort comprised two young, previously healthy adult volunteers, one female and one male. Overall results and qualifications from the work: Contracting CD4+ clones were found mainly in CM and EM memory subsets, while CD8+ clones were enriched in EMRA. Whether the second-wave clones peaking on day 37 were SARS-CoV-2 specific was not confirmed. The study included only two mild cases, and larger cohorts that include severe cases with pre-infection samples were judged to be necessary. Clones contracting from day 15 to 85 had balanced CD4/CD8 phenotypes, while a second wave expanding from day 15 to 37 was biased towards CD4+. The detection of some responding clones in pre-infection memory suggests that pre-existing cross-reactive memory T cells joined the SARS-CoV-2 response.

These reads were obtained on an Illumina NovaSeq 6000. TCRalpha and TCRbeta cDNA libraries were constructed by 5'RACE with constant-segment primers, with sample barcodes and unique molecular identifiers being introduced. Trizol reagent was used to extract RNA from every sample. Amplification of the libraries took two PCR steps, and the second step added a second sample barcode plus Illumina TruSeq adapters. Sequencing of libraries was performed on an Illumina NovaSeq with 2 x 150 bp paired-end reads. The original methods were these. The reads were demultiplexed and collapsed into UMI-guided consensus sequences using migec v1.2.7. Using mixcr v2.1.11, the UMI consensuses were aligned to TRA and TRB V and J templates and assembled into clonotypes. Clonotypes were classified as expanded or contracted when called significant by both edgeR and NoisET, with noise models trained on biological replicates. For edgeR calls, the cutoffs were a false discovery rate-adjusted p below 0.01 and a log2 fold-change threshold of 1. PCA with hierarchical clustering of max-normalized trajectories of the 1000 most abundant clonotypes was used as exploratory dynamics analysis. The CD4 or CD8 phenotype of responding clones was assigned using the separately sequenced CD4+ and CD8+ repertoires. In TCRdb, the public reads were trimmed at Q25 with fastp and aligned with MiXCR, with productive beta chains retained. CDR3 protein duplicates are merged, each entry listing the most common genes and DNA. These V and J calls are TCRdb output, not the study's own analysis. For this sample there are about 350,000 distinct CDR3 sequences; around 15% appear just once. In total, the top ten clones hold roughly 20% of the sample.

Ficoll-Paque density gradient centrifugation was used to isolate PBMCs. After removal of 2 bases from V and 10 bases from J, the junction retains 8 bases not matched to a gene. The CDR3 numbers 15 residues from cysteine through phenylalanine. The sequence is cut down to CDR3 DNA, 45 bases in frame from base 1. According to the germline V gene, CDR1 reads SGHAT and CDR2 reads FQNNGV. Notes on this clonotype: No antigen is known for it. The sample holds no much larger clone one base away, and base qualities are not on file.

The TCR sequence derives from a man in his late teens or twenties who had mild COVID-19 (a few samples of this study predate the infection). The sample titles of this study are shuffled in the database, so cell type and time point are left out; the donor was told from shared clones. This receptor chain uses TRBV11-2 and TRBJ1-6; 7 nucleotides in the junction match TRBD1. The sample was PBMCs or a T cell subset sorted from them (not recorded which). The DNA sequence is as follows: TGTGCCAGCAGCTTACAGACAGGGAGGCAATCACCCCTCCACTTT. The encoded protein is CASSLQTGRQSPLHF.